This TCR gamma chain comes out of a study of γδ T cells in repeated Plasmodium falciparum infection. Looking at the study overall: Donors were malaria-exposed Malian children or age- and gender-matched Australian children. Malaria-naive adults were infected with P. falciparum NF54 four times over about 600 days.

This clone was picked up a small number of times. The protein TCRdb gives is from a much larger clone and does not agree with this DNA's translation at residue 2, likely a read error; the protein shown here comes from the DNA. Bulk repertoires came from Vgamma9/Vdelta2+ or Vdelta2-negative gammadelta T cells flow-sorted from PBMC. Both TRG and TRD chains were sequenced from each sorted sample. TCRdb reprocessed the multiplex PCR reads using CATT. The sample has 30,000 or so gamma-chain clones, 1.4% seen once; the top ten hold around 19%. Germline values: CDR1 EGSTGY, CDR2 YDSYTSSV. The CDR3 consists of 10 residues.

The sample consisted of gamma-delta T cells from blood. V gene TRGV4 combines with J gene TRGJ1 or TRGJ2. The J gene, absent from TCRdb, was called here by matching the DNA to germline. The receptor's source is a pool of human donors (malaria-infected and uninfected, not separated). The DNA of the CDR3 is TGTACCACCTGGGAGCATAAGAAACTCTTT. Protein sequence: CTTWEHKKLF.